A selection of T cell receptor beta chains follows, all from one sample in a study of cytomegalovirus exposure and HLA in healthy donors. Profiling relied on immunoSEQ multiplex PCR, and the TCRdb table lists in-frame clones only, not all of them. Of roughly 160,000 clones detected, roughly 80% appear once; the ten largest clones hold roughly 7.8%. The sequenced material came from PBMCs. The receptors here all came from a woman in her thirties or forties in good health and CMV-seropositive. CDR3s leave out the opening cysteine and the closing phenylalanine or tryptophan. Fields, in order: V gene, J gene, CDR3 protein.

>TRBV7-9|TRBJ1-5
ASSSSRNQPQH
>TRBV29-1|TRBJ2-7
SVRPTGGTFYEQY
>TRBV11-2|TRBJ1-1
ASSRGTVNTEAF
>TRBV7-2|TRBJ1-5
ASSWTGDFNQPQH
>TRBV7-9|TRBJ2-5
ASSLVITGQETQY
>TRBV11-2|TRBJ1-2
ASTLDGGQPYGYT
>TRBV19|TRBJ2-7
ASSILAGGSNEQY
>TRBV7-3|TRBJ2-2
ASSLAGVPGELF
>TRBV11-1|TRBJ2-5
ASSSSETQY
>TRBV27|TRBJ1-5
ASSYDRASNQPQH
>TRBV9|TRBJ2-7
ASSVVGGAYEQY
>TRBV28|TRBJ2-3
ASSGQEGVGGTDTQY
>TRBV5-4|TRBJ1-1
ASSLQGNTEAF
>TRBV30|TRBJ2-3
AWRLAGLGDTQY
>TRBV6-1|TRBJ2-5
ASSGGIIQETQY
>TRBV29-1|TRBJ2-1
SVTGTSVNNEQF
>TRBV28|TRBJ2-5
ASRPEGASGSRAQY
>TRBV18|TRBJ2-7
ASSIGTGTYEQY
>TRBV28|TRBJ2-3
AEAVTSTDTQY
>TRBV9|TRBJ2-5
ASSVDPGGQETQY
>TRBV11-3|TRBJ1-1
ASSLGKAMRRRAF
>TRBV2|TRBJ1-2
ASSQGTDYGYT
>TRBV5-1|TRBJ2-7
ASSLVPSGAGTYEQY
>TRBV7-9|TRBJ2-7
ASSLTTALGEQY
>TRBV19|TRBJ1-5
ASSMIQVNQPQH
>TRBV28|TRBJ1-2
ASKQGLEGYT